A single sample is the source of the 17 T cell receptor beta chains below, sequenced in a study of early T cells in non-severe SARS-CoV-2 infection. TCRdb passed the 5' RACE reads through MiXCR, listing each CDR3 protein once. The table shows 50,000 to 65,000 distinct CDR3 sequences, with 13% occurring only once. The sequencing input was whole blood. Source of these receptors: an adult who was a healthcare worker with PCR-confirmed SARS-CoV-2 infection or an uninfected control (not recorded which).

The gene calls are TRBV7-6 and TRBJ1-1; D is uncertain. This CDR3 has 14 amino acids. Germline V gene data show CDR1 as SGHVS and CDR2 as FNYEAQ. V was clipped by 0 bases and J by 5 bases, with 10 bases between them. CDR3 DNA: TGTGCCAGCAGCTTAGCGTTCACAGAGACTGAAGCTTTCTTT. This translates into CASSLAFTETEAFF.

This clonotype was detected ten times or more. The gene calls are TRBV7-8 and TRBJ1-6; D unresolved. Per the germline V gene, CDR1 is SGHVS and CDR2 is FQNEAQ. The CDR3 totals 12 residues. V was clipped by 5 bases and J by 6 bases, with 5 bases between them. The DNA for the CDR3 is TGTGCCAGCAGCGCGGGTAATTCACCCCTCCACTTT. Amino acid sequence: CASSAGNSPLHF.

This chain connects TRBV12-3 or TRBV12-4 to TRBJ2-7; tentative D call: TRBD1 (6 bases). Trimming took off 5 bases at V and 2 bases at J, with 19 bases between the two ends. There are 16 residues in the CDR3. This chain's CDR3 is CASSHLRGRGTYEQYF. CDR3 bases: TGTGCCAGCAGTCACCTACGGGGCAGGGGAACCTACGAGCAGTACTTC.

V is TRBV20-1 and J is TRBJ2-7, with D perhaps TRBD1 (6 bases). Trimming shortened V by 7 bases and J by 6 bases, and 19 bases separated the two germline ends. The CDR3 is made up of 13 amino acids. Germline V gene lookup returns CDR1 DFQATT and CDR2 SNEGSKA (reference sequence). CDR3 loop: CSGIPRTVGEQYF. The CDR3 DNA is TGCAGTGGCATCCCCCGGACAGTCGGCGAGCAGTACTTC.

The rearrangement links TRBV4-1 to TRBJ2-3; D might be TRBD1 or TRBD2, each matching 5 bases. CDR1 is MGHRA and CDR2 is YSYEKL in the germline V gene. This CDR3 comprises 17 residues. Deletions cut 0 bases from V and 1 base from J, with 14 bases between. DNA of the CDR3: TGCGCCAGCAGCCAAGATCAGAGGGGTTGGGGCACAGATACGCAGTATTTT. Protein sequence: CASSQDQRGWGTDTQYF.

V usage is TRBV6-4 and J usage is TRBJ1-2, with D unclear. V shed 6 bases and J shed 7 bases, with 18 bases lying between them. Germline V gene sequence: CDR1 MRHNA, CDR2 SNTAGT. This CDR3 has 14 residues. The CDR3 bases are TGTGCCAGCAGCCCATCGGGGTCAGCCGCTGGCTACACCTTC. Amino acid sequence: CASSPSGSAAGYTF.

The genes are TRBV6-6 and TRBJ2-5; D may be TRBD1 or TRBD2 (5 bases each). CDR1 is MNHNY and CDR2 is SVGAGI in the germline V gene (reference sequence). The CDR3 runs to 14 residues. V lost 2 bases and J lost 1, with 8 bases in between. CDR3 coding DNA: TGTGCCAGCAGTTACGGGGGTTCCCAAGAGACCCAGTACTTC. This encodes CASSYGGSQETQYF.

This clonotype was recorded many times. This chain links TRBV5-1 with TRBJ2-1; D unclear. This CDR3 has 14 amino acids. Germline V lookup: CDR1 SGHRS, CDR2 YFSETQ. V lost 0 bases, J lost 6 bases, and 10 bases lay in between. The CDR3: CASSLGYGSNEQFF. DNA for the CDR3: TGCGCCAGCAGCTTGGGATACGGGTCCAATGAGCAGTTCTTC.

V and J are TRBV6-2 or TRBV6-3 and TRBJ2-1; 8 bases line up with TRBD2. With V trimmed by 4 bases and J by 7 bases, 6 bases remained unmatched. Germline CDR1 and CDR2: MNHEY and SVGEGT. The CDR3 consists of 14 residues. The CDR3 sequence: CASSSGGQWNEQFF. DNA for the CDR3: TGTGCCAGCAGTTCGGGGGGGCAATGGAATGAGCAGTTCTTC.

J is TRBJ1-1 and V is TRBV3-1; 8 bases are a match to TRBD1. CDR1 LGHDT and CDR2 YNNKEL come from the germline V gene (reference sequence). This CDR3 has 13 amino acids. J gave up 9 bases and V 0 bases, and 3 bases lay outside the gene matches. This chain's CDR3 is CASSQDRGQKAFF. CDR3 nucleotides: TGTGCCAGCAGCCAAGACAGGGGGCAGAAAGCTTTCTTT.

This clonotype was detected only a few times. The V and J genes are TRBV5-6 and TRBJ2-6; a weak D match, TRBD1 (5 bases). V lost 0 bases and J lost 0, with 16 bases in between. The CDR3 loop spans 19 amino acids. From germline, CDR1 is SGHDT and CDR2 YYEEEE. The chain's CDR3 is CASSLVGAVGRSGANVLTF. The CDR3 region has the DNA TGTGCCAGCAGCTTGGTGGGTGCCGTGGGGCGCTCTGGGGCCAACGTCCTGACTTTC.

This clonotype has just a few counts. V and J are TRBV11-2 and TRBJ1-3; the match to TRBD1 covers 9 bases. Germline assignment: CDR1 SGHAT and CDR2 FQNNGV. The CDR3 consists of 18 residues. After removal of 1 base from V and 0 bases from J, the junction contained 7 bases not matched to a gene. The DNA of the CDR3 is TGTGCCAGCAGCTTAGTGGGCCGGGACAGGGACTCTGGAAACACCATATATTTT. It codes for CASSLVGRDRDSGNTIYF.

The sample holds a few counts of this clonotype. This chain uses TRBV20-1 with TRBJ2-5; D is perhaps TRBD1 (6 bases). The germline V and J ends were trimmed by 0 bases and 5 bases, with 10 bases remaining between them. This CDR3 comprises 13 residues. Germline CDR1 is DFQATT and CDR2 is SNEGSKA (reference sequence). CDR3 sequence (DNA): TGCAGTGCTAGAGACAGGGGCGTTGAGACCCAGTACTTC. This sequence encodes CSARDRGVETQYF.

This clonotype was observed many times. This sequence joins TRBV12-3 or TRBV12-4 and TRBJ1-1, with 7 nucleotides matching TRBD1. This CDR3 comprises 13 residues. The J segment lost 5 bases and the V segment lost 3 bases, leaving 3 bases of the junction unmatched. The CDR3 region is CASSLYRGTEAFF. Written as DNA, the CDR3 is TGTGCCAGCAGTTTGTACAGGGGAACTGAAGCTTTCTTT.

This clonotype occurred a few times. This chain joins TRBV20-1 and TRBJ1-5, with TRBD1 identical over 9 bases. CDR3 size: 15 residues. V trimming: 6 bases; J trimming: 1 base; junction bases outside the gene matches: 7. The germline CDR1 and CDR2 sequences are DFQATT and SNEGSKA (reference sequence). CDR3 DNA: TGCAGTGCCAGCACAGGGGGCTGGAGCAATCAGCCCCAGCATTTT. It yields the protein CSASTGGWSNQPQHF.

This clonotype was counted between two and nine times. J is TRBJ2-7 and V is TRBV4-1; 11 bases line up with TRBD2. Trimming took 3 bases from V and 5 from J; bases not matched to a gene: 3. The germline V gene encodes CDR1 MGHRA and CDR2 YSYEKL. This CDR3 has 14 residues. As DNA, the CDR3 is TGCGCCAGCAGCCATCTAGCGGGGGGACACGAGCAGTACTTC. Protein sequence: CASSHLAGGHEQYF.

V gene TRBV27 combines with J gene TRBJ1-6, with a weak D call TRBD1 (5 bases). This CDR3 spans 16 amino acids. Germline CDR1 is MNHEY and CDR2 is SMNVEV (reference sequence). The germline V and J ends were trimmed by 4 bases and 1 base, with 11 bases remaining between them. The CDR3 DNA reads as TGTGCCAGCAGTTCCCCTCAGGGATCCTATAATTCACCCCTCCACTTT. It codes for CASSSPQGSYNSPLHF.